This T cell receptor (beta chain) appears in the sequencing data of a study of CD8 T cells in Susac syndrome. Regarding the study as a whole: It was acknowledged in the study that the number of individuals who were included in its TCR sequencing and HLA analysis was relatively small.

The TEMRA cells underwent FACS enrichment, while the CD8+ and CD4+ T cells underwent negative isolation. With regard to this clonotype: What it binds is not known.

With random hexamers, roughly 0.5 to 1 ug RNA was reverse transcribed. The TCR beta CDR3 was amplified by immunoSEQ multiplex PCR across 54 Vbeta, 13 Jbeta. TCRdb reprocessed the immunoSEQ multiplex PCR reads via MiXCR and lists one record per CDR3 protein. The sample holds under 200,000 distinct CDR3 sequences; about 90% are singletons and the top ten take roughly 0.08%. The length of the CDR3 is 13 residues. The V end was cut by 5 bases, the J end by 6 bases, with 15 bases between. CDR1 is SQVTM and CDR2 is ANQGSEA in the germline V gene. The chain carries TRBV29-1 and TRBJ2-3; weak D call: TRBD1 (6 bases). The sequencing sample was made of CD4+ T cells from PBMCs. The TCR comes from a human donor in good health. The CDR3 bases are TGCAGCGTTATGGGACAATTCGGGGATACGCAGTATTTT. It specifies CSVMGQFGDTQYF.